This T cell receptor (beta chain) was sequenced for a study of patients and donors after allogeneic stem cell transplantation. TCRdb passed the RT-PCR reads through MiXCR, listing each CDR3 protein once. The table includes fewer than 95,000 distinct CDR3 sequences, approximately 5.2% detected once. This clonotype showed up just a few times. In germline, CDR1 is LGHNT, CDR2 FRNRAP. Trimming removed 3 bases at V and 8 bases at J, with 13 bases between. This CDR3 spans 13 amino acids. The clonotype originates from a human donor who was either an allogeneic HSCT recipient or a stem cell or donor lymphocyte infusion donor (not recorded which). It is not recorded whose cells these are; they may come from a transplant donor. Sequencing was performed on blood, either unsorted or a sorted T cell fraction (not recorded which). The chain joins TRBV12-5 to TRBJ1-2; D not certain. The CDR3 region has the DNA TGTGCTAGTGGTTTAGCCGGGCCCCAGGGCTACACCTTC. Amino acids: CASGLAGPQGYTF.